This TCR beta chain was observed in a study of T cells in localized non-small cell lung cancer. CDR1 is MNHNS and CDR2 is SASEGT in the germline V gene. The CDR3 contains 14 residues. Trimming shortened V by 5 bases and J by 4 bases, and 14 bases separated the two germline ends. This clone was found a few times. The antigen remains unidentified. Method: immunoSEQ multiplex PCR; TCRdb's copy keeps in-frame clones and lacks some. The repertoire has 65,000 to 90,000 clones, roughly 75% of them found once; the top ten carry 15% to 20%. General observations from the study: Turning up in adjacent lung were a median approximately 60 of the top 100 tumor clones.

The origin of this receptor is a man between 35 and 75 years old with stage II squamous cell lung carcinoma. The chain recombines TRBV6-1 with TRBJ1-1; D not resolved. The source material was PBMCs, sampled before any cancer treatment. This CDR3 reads CASSLVLTGTEAFF. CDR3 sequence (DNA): TGTGCCAGCAGTTTAGTTCTAACGGGCACTGAAGCTTTCTTT.